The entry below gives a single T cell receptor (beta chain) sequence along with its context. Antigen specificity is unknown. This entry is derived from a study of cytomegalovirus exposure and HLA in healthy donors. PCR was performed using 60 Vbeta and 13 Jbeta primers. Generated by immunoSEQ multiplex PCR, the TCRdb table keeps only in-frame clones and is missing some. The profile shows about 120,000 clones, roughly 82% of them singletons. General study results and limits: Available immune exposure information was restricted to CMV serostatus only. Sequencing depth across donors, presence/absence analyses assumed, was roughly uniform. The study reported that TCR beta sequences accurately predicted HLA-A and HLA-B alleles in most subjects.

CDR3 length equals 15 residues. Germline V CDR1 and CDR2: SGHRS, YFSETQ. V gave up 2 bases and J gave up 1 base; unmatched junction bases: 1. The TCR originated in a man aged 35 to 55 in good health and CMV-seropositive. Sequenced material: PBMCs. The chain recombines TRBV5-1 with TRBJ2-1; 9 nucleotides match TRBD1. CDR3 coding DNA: TGCGCCAGCAGCTTCGGGACAGGGTCCTACAATGAGCAGTTCTTC. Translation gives CASSFGTGSYNEQFF. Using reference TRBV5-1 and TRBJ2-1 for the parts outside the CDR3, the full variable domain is KAGVTQTPRYLIKTRGQQVTLSCSPISGHRSVSWYQQTPGQGLQFLFEYFSETQRNKGNFPGRFSGRQFSNSRSEMNVSTLELGDSALYLCASSFGTGSYNEQFFGPGTRLTVL.